This entry describes one T cell receptor beta chain. The data originate from a study of control samples from healthy donors and cancer patients. This table comes from immunoSEQ multiplex PCR, and its TCRdb copy is limited to in-frame clones, with some not included. The table includes about 38,000 clones, around 88% detected once. Germline assignment: CDR1 MNHNS and CDR2 SASEGT. The V and J ends lost 1 base and 10 bases respectively, with 5 bases between them. CDR3 length: 12 residues. This TCR was sampled from an older woman with lung cancer. The sequenced sample consisted of PBMCs. V is TRBV6-1 and J is TRBJ1-6; D remains unclear. CDR3 region: CASSEGISPLHF. The CDR3 DNA is TGTGCCAGCAGTGAAGGGATATCACCCCTCCACTTT.